This TCR beta chain stems from a study of shared clonotypes between healthy human individuals. Profiling relied on immunoSEQ multiplex PCR, and the TCRdb table lists in-frame clones only, not all of them. The repertoire holds 650,000 to 800,000 clones, with 72% as singletons. V shed 10 bases and J shed 2 bases, with 18 bases lying between them. This CDR3 is 14 amino acids long. CDR1 and CDR2 (germline): MNHEY, SMNVEV (reference sequence). All participating donors were Caucasian adults from Nashville, Tennessee. The TCR comes from a woman in her twenties or thirties in good health. The sequenced sample was memory CD4+ T cells sorted from blood. The subset was: CD45RA-negative fraction. The V call is TRBV27, the J call TRBJ2-7; either TRBD1 or TRBD2 may supply D (7 bases each). CDR3 DNA sequence: TGTGCCACCTTGAAGCAGGGGGGGACCTACGAGCAGTACTTC. Protein product: CATLKQGGTYEQYF.